Listed here are 17 T cell receptor beta chains from one sample, sequenced in a study of immune heterogeneity within non-small cell lung tumors. At approximately 600 ng per sample, bulk tumor genomic DNA provided the template. Surgery yielded several widely spaced biopsies per primary tumor. Patients underwent curative surgery for non-small cell lung cancer (untreated and newly diagnosed). Using 32 V and 13 J primers, multiplex PCR amplified TCR beta CDR3. MiXCR was run by TCRdb on the multiplex PCR reads, yielding one entry per CDR3 protein. The sample contains 13,000 or so distinct CDR3 sequences, 20% to 25% of which appear only once. Sequenced sample: lung tumor tissue. The receptors here all came from a man aged 50-59 years with non-small cell lung cancer.

V and J are TRBV20-1 and TRBJ1-6; D is unclear. Germline-derived CDR1 and CDR2 are DFQATT and SNEGSKA (reference sequence). V gave up 5 bases and J gave up 6 bases, with 20 bases separating them. The CDR3 loop spans 16 amino acids. The CDR3 reads CSAPSRREGFNSPLHF. CDR3 in DNA: TGCAGTGCTCCTTCCCGACGGGAAGGGTTTAATTCACCCCTCCACTTT.

This clonotype has a count of ten or more. The V and J genes are TRBV30 and TRBJ2-7, with D unclear. Germline CDR1 reads GTSNPN; CDR2 reads SVGIG (reference sequence). CDR3 length equals 12 residues. Trimming removed 5 bases from V and 7 bases from J, with 15 bases in between. The CDR3 bases are TGTGCCTGGGACGGACGGGCAAATGAGCAGTACTTC. Its translation: CAWDGRANEQYF.

This clonotype was counted at least ten times. The V and J genes are TRBV6-1 and TRBJ1-5; TRBD1 matches 8 bases. The CDR3 spans 13 residues. Trimming cost V 7 bases and J 6 bases; bases outside gene matches: 5. Germline V lookup: CDR1 MNHNS, CDR2 SASEGT. Here the CDR3 DNA reads TGTGCCAGCAACGACAGGGGAGGTCAGCCCCAGCATTTT. It specifies CASNDRGGQPQHF.

As concerns this clonotype: Given a much more abundant clone one base away, this may be a read error. V usage is TRBV20-1 and J usage is TRBJ2-1; no clear D gene. The germline gives CDR1 DFQATT, CDR2 SNEGSKA (reference sequence). The CDR3 loop spans 16 amino acids. Here the CDR3 reads CSDRPKTVSWVNEQFF. CDR3 in DNA: TGCAGTGATAGACCTAAGACTGTTAGTTGGGTCAATGAGCAGTTCTTC.

This clonotype was found many times. The chain joins TRBV11-2 to TRBJ1-6, with D perhaps TRBD1 (5 bases). Per germline, CDR1 SGHAT and CDR2 FQNNGV. V gave up 2 bases and J gave up 10 bases, with 18 bases separating them. The CDR3 is 16 amino acids. In nucleotides, the CDR3 is TGTGCCAGCAGCTTAAGGCAGGGACCCTCTCTATCACCCCTCCACTTT. It codes for CASSLRQGPSLSPLHF.

In regard to this clonotype: This may be a read error, as it is one base from a much larger clone. The chain joins TRBV28 to TRBJ2-3, with TRBD1 matching 7 bases. Germline assignment: CDR1 MDHEN and CDR2 SYDVKM. V shed 7 bases and J 0 bases; nucleotides not matched to a gene: 7. The CDR3 spans 15 residues. CDR3 in DNA: TGTGCCAGCATCCAACAGGGGACAAGCACAGATACGCAGTATTTT. Translation: CASIQQGTSTDTQYF.

J is TRBJ2-3 and V is TRBV18; D perhaps matches TRBD2 (6 bases). This CDR3 contains 17 residues. V lost 2 bases to trimming and J lost 0 bases, with 15 bases between them. Germline V CDR1 and CDR2: KGHSH, LQKENI. In DNA, the CDR3 is TGTGCCAGCTCACCAAGTAGCGGCCATGCTAGCACAGATACGCAGTATTTT. Its protein is CASSPSSGHASTDTQYF.

Notes on this clonotype: At one end the junction does not follow the germline gene, possibly because of a read error. The gene calls are TRBV5-1 and TRBJ1-2; TRBD1 aligns across 10 bases. CDR3 length equals 17 residues. Germline V gene data show CDR1 as SGHRS and CDR2 as YFSETQ. The CDR3: CPSSLGGTGASNYGYTF. The CDR3 bases are TGCCCCAGCAGCTTGGGGGGGACAGGGGCCTCTAACTATGGCTACACCTTC.

In regard to this clonotype: At one boundary the junction diverges from the germline segment, which might be a read error. This chain links TRBV4-1 with TRBJ2-4; a weak D match, TRBD1 (6 bases). Germline values: CDR1 MGHRA, CDR2 YSYEKL. This CDR3 has 16 residues. The CDR3 bases are TGCGCCAGCAGCCAAGAGGGAAACAGGGAGCAAAACACTCAGTACTTC. This codes for CASSQEGNREQNTQYF.

In this sample, this clonotype is medium-sized. V usage is TRBV6-5 and J usage is TRBJ2-7, with D perhaps TRBD1 or TRBD2 (5 bases each). The length of the CDR3 is 16 residues. Trimming took off 2 bases at V and 3 bases at J, with 17 bases between the two ends. The germline V gene encodes CDR1 MNHEY and CDR2 SVGAGI. CDR3 amino acids: CASSYRQPGSIYEQYF. In DNA, the CDR3 is TGTGCCAGCAGTTACCGACAGCCGGGGAGCATCTACGAGCAGTACTTC.

The V and J genes are TRBV20-1 and TRBJ2-2; D remains unclear. Trimming cost V 0 bases and J 1 base, with 12 bases left between them. Germline V CDR1 and CDR2: DFQATT, SNEGSKA (reference sequence). This CDR3 has 16 residues. The CDR3 DNA sequence: TGCAGTGCTAGAGATCTCATTGCAGGGAACACCGGGGAGCTGTTTTTT. It yields the protein CSARDLIAGNTGELFF.

The rearrangement joins TRBV11-2 to TRBJ1-4, with D unresolved. CDR3 size: 15 residues. Germline V gene lookup returns CDR1 SGHAT and CDR2 FQNNGV. V shed 11 bases and J shed 0 bases, with 16 bases lying between them. This chain's CDR3 is CAGSPGWTTNEKLFF. The CDR3 DNA reads TGTGCCGGGAGCCCCGGGTGGACAACTAATGAAAAACTGTTTTTT. Supplemented by reference TRBV11-2 and TRBJ1-4, the full variable domain reads EAGVAQSPRYKIIEKRQSVAFWCNPISGHATLYWYQQILGQGPKLLIQFQNNGVVDDSQLPKDRFSAERLKGVDSTLKIQPAKLEDSAVYLCAGSPGWTTNEKLFFGSGTQLSVL.

This clonotype was recorded many times. The rearrangement links TRBV18 to TRBJ2-5; D is undetermined. This CDR3 spans 12 amino acids. Deletions cut 4 bases from V and 1 base from J, with 4 bases between. Germline V gene data show CDR1 as KGHSH and CDR2 as LQKENI. This chain's CDR3 is CASSQFQETQYF. CDR3 in DNA: TGTGCCAGCTCACAATTCCAAGAGACCCAGTACTTC.

This clonotype is termed medium-sized. This sequence joins TRBV3-1 and TRBJ2-7, with D tentatively TRBD1 (6 bases). Trimming took 1 base from V and 5 from J, leaving 15 bases between them. CDR1 and CDR2 (germline): LGHDT, YNNKEL (reference sequence). The CDR3 spans 15 residues. The DNA of the CDR3 is TGTGCCAGCAGCCAAGTATTGGGGGCTCTAAACGAGCAGTACTTC. This sequence encodes CASSQVLGALNEQYF.

The genes are TRBV20-1 and TRBJ2-5, with 10 bases fitting TRBD2. This CDR3 contains 16 residues. The germline V gene encodes CDR1 DFQATT and CDR2 SNEGSKA (reference sequence). V shed 5 bases and J 1 base; nucleotides not matched to a gene: 10. The CDR3 DNA reads TGCAGTGCTGTCAGTGTGGGACTAGCGTTCCAAGAGACCCAGTACTTC. Protein: CSAVSVGLAFQETQYF.

V and J are TRBV20-1 and TRBJ2-5; 13 positions agree with TRBD2. In germline, CDR1 is DFQATT, CDR2 SNEGSKA (reference sequence). V shed 5 bases, J shed 0 bases, and the junction held 3 bases outside the gene matches. The CDR3 extends over 15 amino acids. CDR3 sequence (DNA): TGCAGTGCTTCCGGGACTAGCGGGAACCAAGAGACCCAGTACTTC. Amino acids: CSASGTSGNQETQYF.

The sample holds many counts of this clonotype. The chain employs TRBV6-1 and TRBJ1-2; TRBD1 agrees at 7 bases. V lost 9 bases and J lost 0; bases outside the gene matches: 4. Germline CDR1 is MNHNS and CDR2 is SASEGT. The CDR3 contains 13 residues. This chain's CDR3 is CASWTGSNYGYTF. DNA for the CDR3: TGTGCCAGTTGGACAGGATCTAACTATGGCTACACCTTC.